This is a list of T cell receptor beta chains from one sample in a study of post-analysis software for immune sequencing data. TCRdb passed the PCR reads through MiXCR, listing each CDR3 protein once. Of some 800,000 distinct CDR3 sequences detected, about 45% appear once; the ten largest clones hold 4.9%. What was sequenced was blood. These receptors were taken from a girl aged 10-17 years with multiple sclerosis. The conserved cysteine and the conserved F or W are not part of the CDR3 here.

v_gene: TRBV7-8
j_gene: TRBJ2-7
CDR3aa: ASSEAPPGYEQY

v_gene: TRBV9
j_gene: TRBJ2-6
CDR3aa: ASSPRQVKVGANALT

v_gene: TRBV11-2
j_gene: TRBJ2-5
CDR3aa: ASSYEGLFPGETQY

v_gene: TRBV20-1
j_gene: TRBJ2-7
CDR3aa: SASGSPGPLRQY

v_gene: TRBV12-3/TRBV12-4
j_gene: TRBJ2-7
CDR3aa: ASSSRTSSYEQY

v_gene: TRBV5-6
j_gene: TRBJ2-7
CDR3aa: ASRGDSASEQY

v_gene: TRBV20-1
j_gene: TRBJ1-1
CDR3aa: SARDWGNTEAF

v_gene: TRBV10-3
j_gene: TRBJ2-1
CDR3aa: AISATSGPYNEQF

v_gene: TRBV20-1
j_gene: TRBJ2-1
CDR3aa: SARIKGLAYNEQF

v_gene: TRBV11-2
j_gene: TRBJ1-1
CDR3aa: ASSSWTANAEAF

v_gene: TRBV7-6
j_gene: TRBJ2-7
CDR3aa: ASSLEGNDAYEQY

v_gene: TRBV6-1
j_gene: TRBJ2-1
CDR3aa: ASSDPGVGPNNEQF

v_gene: TRBV28
j_gene: TRBJ2-5
CDR3aa: AAKRQSEETQY

v_gene: TRBV7-3
j_gene: TRBJ2-1
CDR3aa: ASSLTRTSGNNEQF

v_gene: TRBV10-3
j_gene: TRBJ1-2
CDR3aa: AISDSVNYGYT

v_gene: TRBV28
j_gene: TRBJ1-5
CDR3aa: ASMGTTGVQRQPQH

v_gene: TRBV7-2
j_gene: TRBJ2-4
CDR3aa: ASSPGGSAKNIQY

v_gene: TRBV11-1
j_gene: TRBJ2-4
CDR3aa: ASSLPRTGGSLAKNIQY

v_gene: TRBV29-1
j_gene: TRBJ2-3
CDR3aa: SVAGLRPDTQY

v_gene: TRBV20-1
j_gene: TRBJ2-1
CDR3aa: SASGAAHEQF